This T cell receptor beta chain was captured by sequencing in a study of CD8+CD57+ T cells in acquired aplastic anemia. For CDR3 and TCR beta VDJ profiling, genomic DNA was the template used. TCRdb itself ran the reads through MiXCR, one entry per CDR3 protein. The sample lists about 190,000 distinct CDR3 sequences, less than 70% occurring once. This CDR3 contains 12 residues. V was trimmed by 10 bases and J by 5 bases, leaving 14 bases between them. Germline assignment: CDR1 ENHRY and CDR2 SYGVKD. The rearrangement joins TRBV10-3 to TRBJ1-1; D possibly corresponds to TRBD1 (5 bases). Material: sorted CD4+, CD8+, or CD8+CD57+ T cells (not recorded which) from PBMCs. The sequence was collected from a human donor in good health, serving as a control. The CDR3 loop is CATTGRRTEAFF. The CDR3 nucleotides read TGTGCCACGACGGGGCGCCGAACTGAAGCTTTCTTT.